The 10 T cell receptor beta chains below all came from one sample that was sequenced in a study of blood T cell repertoires in COVID-19. The repertoire was sequenced with immunoSEQ multiplex PCR; TCRdb's copy has only in-frame clones and lacks some. The sample carries about 260,000 clones, around 90% recorded once. Source material: peripheral blood. These receptors were obtained from a person aged 18 to 30 with COVID-19, enrolled during active disease.

The V gene is TRBV28, the J gene TRBJ2-7, with D possibly matching TRBD1 (5 bases). V lost 6 bases and J 2 bases, leaving 11 bases between the germline ends. Germline CDR1 MDHEN, CDR2 SYDVKM. CDR3 size: 13 residues. CDR3 sequence: CASSLTDTYEQYF. The CDR3 DNA reads as TGTGCCAGCAGCCTGACAGATACCTACGAGCAGTACTTC.

The CDR3 DNA sequence: TGTGCCAGCAGGTTACAGGGAAGTGGCGAGCAGTACTTC. It encodes CASRLQGSGEQYF. The chain has TRBV28 and TRBJ2-7, with a possible D match to TRBD1 (6 bases). Germline CDR1 is MDHEN and CDR2 is SYDVKM. The CDR3 spans 13 residues. V was cut by 6 bases and J by 6 bases, with 15 bases left in between.

J is TRBJ2-7 and V is TRBV6-2 or TRBV6-3; 9 nucleotides match TRBD1. J gave up 5 bases and V 5 bases, and 13 bases lay outside the gene matches. The CDR3 contains 16 residues. Germline V lookup: CDR1 MNHEY, CDR2 SVGEGT. CDR3 nucleotide sequence: TGTGCCAGCAGTCTGACCCCCCGGGACAGGGACGACGAGCAGTACTTC. Protein product: CASSLTPRDRDDEQYF.

This sequence joins TRBV7-2 and TRBJ1-5; D call uncertain. CDR1 and CDR2 (germline): SGHTA, FQGNSA. With 1 base removed from V and 3 bases from J, the gap between germline ends came to 10 bases. The CDR3 covers 15 residues. CDR3 residues: CASSLDSLNNQPQHF. The CDR3 coding sequence is TGTGCCAGCAGCTTAGACAGCCTTAACAATCAGCCCCAGCATTTT.

This clone was recorded a few times. V and J are TRBV28 and TRBJ2-7; no clear D gene. This CDR3 is 13 amino acids long. V lost 3 bases and J 0 bases, leaving 6 bases between the germline ends. CDR1 is MDHEN and CDR2 is SYDVKM in the germline V gene. In DNA form, the CDR3 reads TGTGCCAGCAGTTTTGTAAACTCCTACGAGCAGTACTTC. Translation: CASSFVNSYEQYF.

The V and J genes are TRBV3-1 (or the pseudogene TRBV3-2) and TRBJ2-1; TRBD2 matches 12 bases. The CDR3 is 17 amino acids. The V and J ends lost 0 bases and 11 bases, in that order; junction bases with no gene match: 11. Per germline, CDR1 LGHDT and CDR2 YNNKEL (reference sequence). The DNA for the CDR3 is TGTGCCAGCAGCCAAGAGACTAGCGGGAGTGCAGATGGTAAGCAGTTCTTC. This encodes CASSQETSGSADGKQFF.

Notes on this clone: At the DNA level, this CDR3 is encoded by other sequences in the same sample as well. The rearrangement uses TRBV5-1 and TRBJ2-1, with 14 positions matching TRBD2. V gave up 4 bases and J gave up 4 bases; unmatched junction bases: 4. Germline-derived CDR1 and CDR2 are SGHRS and YFSETQ. This CDR3 region has 16 residues. The CDR3 bases are TGCGCCAGCAGCCTGGGACTAGCGGGAGCTTACAATGAGCAGTTCTTC. It translates to CASSLGLAGAYNEQFF.

V is TRBV5-6 and J is TRBJ2-5, with D possibly matching TRBD1 (5 bases). V was trimmed by 6 bases and J by 1 base, leaving 10 bases between them. CDR1 and CDR2 from the germline V gene are SGHDT and YYEEEE. The CDR3 is 13 residues long. CDR3 DNA sequence: TGTGCCAGCAAGTACAGGCCCCAAGAGACCCAGTACTTC. Protein: CASKYRPQETQYF.

The rearrangement links TRBV7-9 to TRBJ1-1, with 8 bases fitting TRBD1. The germline CDR1 and CDR2 sequences are SEHNR and FQNEAQ (reference sequence). The length of the CDR3 is 15 residues. J lost 1 base, V lost 3 bases, and 4 bases had no gene match. In DNA form, the CDR3 reads TGTGCCAGCAGCTTTCGACAGGGGAGGAACACTGAAGCTTTCTTT. Protein: CASSFRQGRNTEAFF.

The chain recombines TRBV6-5 with TRBJ2-7; TRBD1 agrees at 7 bases. V was pared by 5 bases and J by 3 bases, with 10 bases of the junction left unmatched. Per germline, CDR1 MNHEY and CDR2 SVGAGI. This CDR3 spans 15 amino acids. CDR3 in amino acids: CASSSSWTGNYEQYF. Here the CDR3 DNA reads TGTGCCAGCAGTAGCAGTTGGACAGGAAACTACGAGCAGTACTTC.